Sequencing of this T cell receptor (beta chain) was carried out in a study of T-cell reconstitution after alpha-beta-depleted transplantation in children (dated by TCRdb to 2016 to 2017). Study-wide context: Using TCR repertoire profiling, the study followed T-cell immune reconstitution in a quantitative way in children after TCRalphabeta/CD19-depleted allogeneic hematopoietic cell transplantation.

Read against the paper, the sample's treatment or condition label means: allogeneic hematopoietic cell transplantation with graft depleted of TCRalphabeta T cells and CD19 B cells. The children who served as transplant recipients had been given grafts of TCRalphabeta/CD19-depleted allogeneic hematopoietic cells. This clonotype was counted many times. The antigen this receptor binds is unknown. No much larger clonotype is one base removed from it; base qualities were not supplied. Including the terminal cysteine and phenylalanine, the CDR3 comprises 15 residues. Only the CDR3 portion is preserved as DNA: 45 bases, with reading frame beginning at the first base. For CDR1 and CDR2, the germline V gene (reference sequence) lists SEHNR and FQNEAQ. V is clipped by 5 bases and J by 3 bases, and the sequence between their germline boundaries is 15 bases long. Summary of the overall study and its limitations: Over subsequent months, a decline in hyperexpanded clone frequencies was noted, and after one year, T-cell counts and TCRbeta diversity were mostly ascribed to newly produced T cells. The high TCRbeta diversity at day 60 in some patients was ascribed to recipient T cells and intrathymic progenitors that had survived conditioning. The apparently early recovery of alphabetaT-cell counts about two months after transplant reportedly depended on only several hundred rapidly expanded clones that came from non-depleted graft cells.

Library generation was performed with PCR. Sequencer: Illumina HiSeq 2500. Molecular barcoding was employed in the preparation of TCR libraries, with unique molecular identifiers being used to normalize TCRbeta repertoire quantification. TCRdb reprocessing: public reads trimmed at Q25 with fastp, clones called with MiXCR, in-frame beta chains kept. Records with the same CDR3 protein are collapsed into one entry carrying the most frequent genes and DNA. The table for this sample lists 130,000 to 150,000 distinct CDR3 sequences; about 9% of them were counted only once. The ten largest account for 15% to 20% of the sample.

This TCR was recovered from a female patient aged 2-15 years who had a stem cell transplant for congenital amegakaryocytic thrombocytopenia, so the T cells may come from the graft donor. The sequence joins TRBV7-9 to TRBJ2-3, with TRBD2 as a weak D call on 6 bases. Sample: PBMCs, mostly from graft donor cells, taken 180 days after TCRalphabeta/CD19-depleted stem cell transplant. The CDR3 loop reads CASSIREGRTDTQYF. The DNA reads TGTGCCAGCAGCATCAGGGAAGGGAGGACAGATACGCAGTATTTT.